A selection of T cell receptor beta chains follows, all from one sample in a study of blood T cell repertoires in COVID-19. Sequenced by immunoSEQ multiplex PCR; TCRdb stores in-frame clones only, minus some. The sample has 160,000 or so clones; roughly 90% are singletons. The sample taken for sequencing was peripheral blood. These TCRs come from a man aged 55 to 70 with active or convalescent COVID-19. CDR3s include the opening cysteine and the closing phenylalanine or tryptophan. A D gene is named only where the DNA matches it firmly. Size is omitted from some rows. Given values are once, few, many or a class for expanded clones.

cdr3_length	d_call	v_call	j_call	clone_size	cdr3_aa	cdr3_nt
15	.	TRBV19	TRBJ1-1	.	CASSIESRGNTEAFF	TGTGCCAGTAGTATCGAGTCCAGGGGGAACACTGAAGCTTTCTTT
12	.	TRBV11-2	TRBJ1-1	.	CASSFGNTEAFF	TGTGCCAGCAGCTTCGGGAACACTGAAGCTTTCTTT
15	.	TRBV19	TRBJ1-3	.	CASSMGQGSGNTIYF	TGTGCCAGTAGTATGGGGCAGGGCTCTGGAAACACCATATATTTT
16	TRBD2	TRBV27	TRBJ2-3	once	CASSWEGRREGVTQYF	TGTGCCAGCAGTTGGGAAGGGCGACGGGAGGGTGTTACGCAGTATTTT
14	TRBD1	TRBV29-1	TRBJ1-2	.	CSVLRRQGASGYTF	TGCAGCGTCCTCCGGAGACAGGGGGCTTCTGGCTACACCTTC
17	TRBD2	TRBV6-4	TRBJ2-5	.	CASSDGSGTSLEETQYF	TGTGCCAGCAGTGACGGGAGCGGGACCTCCTTAGAGGAGACCCAGTACTTC
15	TRBD2	TRBV7-9	TRBJ2-7	.	CASSPPTSVSYEQYF	TGTGCCAGCAGCCCCCCGACTAGCGTCTCCTACGAGCAGTACTTC
12	.	TRBV6-4	TRBJ2-3	.	CASSESGDTQYF	TGTGCCAGCAGTGAGAGCGGAGATACGCAGTATTTT
15	.	TRBV19	TRBJ2-7	.	CASSPPGTRTYEQYF	TGTGCCAGTAGTCCCCCCGGGACAAGAACCTACGAGCAGTACTTC
16	.	TRBV5-8	TRBJ1-1	once	CASSLIQGRGYTEAFF	TGTGCCAGCAGCTTGATTCAGGGTAGGGGATACACTGAAGCTTTCTTT
14	.	TRBV6-5	TRBJ2-7	.	CASSYDEANYEQYF	TGTGCCAGCAGTTACGATGAGGCTAACTACGAGCAGTACTTC
16	.	TRBV27	TRBJ2-7	.	CASSFRSRGRLYEQYF	TGTGCCAGCAGTTTCAGGTCGCGTGGGAGGCTTTACGAGCAGTACTTC
14	.	TRBV19	TRBJ2-2	.	CASIGHPNTGELFF	TGTGCCAGTATAGGACACCCGAACACCGGGGAGCTGTTTTTT
15	.	TRBV11-3	TRBJ2-7	.	CASSIYPGPSYEQYF	TGTGCCAGCAGCATTTACCCGGGTCCCTCCTACGAGCAGTACTTC
16	.	TRBV5-1	TRBJ1-4	.	CASSQNTPQANEKLFF	TGCGCCAGCAGCCAGAATACTCCCCAGGCGAATGAAAAACTGTTTTTT
15	.	TRBV5-1	TRBJ1-3	.	CASSLQGSEGNTIYF	TGCGCCAGCAGTTTACAGGGCAGTGAGGGAAACACCATATATTTT
18	TRBD1	TRBV7-2	TRBJ2-2	.	CASSPYSLPTGFTGELFF	TGTGCCAGCAGCCCTTATTCCCTACCGACAGGGTTCACCGGGGAGCTGTTTTTT
14	TRBD1	TRBV5-4	TRBJ1-4	.	CASSWGQANEKLFF	TGTGCCAGCAGCTGGGGACAGGCTAATGAAAAACTGTTTTTT
15	TRBD1	TRBV6-1	TRBJ1-4	.	CASSDPTGGYEKLFF	TGTGCCAGCAGTGACCCCACAGGGGGCTACGAAAAACTGTTTTTT
14	TRBD1	TRBV27	TRBJ1-5	.	CASSFRGQFQPQHF	TGTGCCAGCAGTTTCAGGGGACAGTTTCAGCCCCAGCATTTT
13	TRBD1	TRBV6-6	TRBJ1-1	.	CASSFRDRVPTFF	TGTGCCAGCAGTTTCCGGGACAGGGTGCCAACTTTCTTT
18	TRBD1	TRBV18	TRBJ2-6	.	CASSPQDRGLSGANVLTF	TGTGCCAGCTCACCACAAGACAGGGGGCTATCTGGGGCCAACGTCCTGACTTTC
13	.	TRBV5-1	TRBJ1-1	few	CASSSRENTEAFF	TGCGCCAGCAGTTCTCGGGAGAACACTGAAGCTTTCTTT
14	TRBD2	TRBV5-4	TRBJ2-7	once	CASSPGLHSYEQYF	TGTGCCAGCAGCCCGGGACTACACTCCTACGAGCAGTACTTC
14	.	TRBV15	TRBJ1-2	.	CATNFDSFSYGYTF	TGTGCCACCAACTTTGACAGTTTTAGCTATGGCTACACCTTC
14	TRBD1	TRBV6-5	TRBJ1-5	.	CASSFDRADQPQHF	TGTGCCAGCAGTTTCGACAGGGCCGATCAGCCCCAGCATTTT
15	.	TRBV2	TRBJ1-2	.	CASSETRTSQAGYTF	TGTGCCAGCAGTGAAACCCGGACATCCCAGGCGGGCTACACCTTC
12	.	TRBV19	TRBJ2-2	.	CASSIRVGELFF	TGTGCCAGTAGTATTCGGGTCGGGGAGCTGTTTTTT
15	TRBD2	TRBV9	TRBJ2-3	.	CASSVSAGVTDTQYF	TGTGCCAGCAGCGTATCCGCGGGAGTGACAGATACGCAGTATTTT
17	TRBD1	TRBV5-6	TRBJ1-2	.	CASSPRDRGPLSYGYTF	TGTGCCAGCAGCCCTCGGGACAGGGGGCCCCTCAGCTATGGCTACACCTTC
16	TRBD1	TRBV2	TRBJ1-4	.	CASSARQGSTNEKLFF	TGTGCCAGCAGCGCAAGACAGGGGTCGACTAATGAAAAACTGTTTTTT
14	.	TRBV7-9	TRBJ1-2	.	CASSLGTGFYGYTF	TGTGCCAGCAGCTTAGGTACAGGGTTCTATGGCTACACCTTC
13	.	TRBV2	TRBJ1-1	.	CASSEEANTEAFF	TGTGCCAGCAGTGAGGAGGCAAACACTGAAGCTTTCTTT
15	TRBD1	TRBV7-9	TRBJ1-1	.	CASSPPDRANTEAFF	TGTGCCAGCAGCCCCCCGGACAGGGCAAACACTGAAGCTTTCTTT
18	TRBD1	TRBV11-2	TRBJ1-3	.	CASSLSTTGGGSGNTIYF	TGTGCCAGCAGCTTAAGCACTACAGGGGGGGGCTCTGGAAACACCATATATTTT
17	TRBD1	TRBV6-4	TRBJ1-2	.	CASSDGTGGPLNYGYTF	TGTGCCAGCAGTGACGGGACAGGGGGCCCACTCAACTATGGCTACACCTTC
16	.	TRBV18	TRBJ1-2	.	CASSPQDSTSNYGYTF	TGTGCCAGCTCACCACAGGACAGCACCTCTAACTATGGCTACACCTTC
15	TRBD2	TRBV11-3	TRBJ2-3	once	CASSLGLASGDTQYF	TGTGCCAGCAGCTTAGGACTAGCAAGTGGAGATACGCAGTATTTT
16	.	TRBV7-7	TRBJ2-1	.	CASSYWGPSSYNEQFF	TGTGCCAGCAGCTACTGGGGGCCTAGCTCCTACAATGAGCAGTTCTTC
13	TRBD1	TRBV2	TRBJ1-1	.	CASKGQGATEAFF	TGTGCCAGCAAGGGACAGGGGGCAACTGAAGCTTTCTTT
14	.	TRBV5-1	TRBJ1-3	.	CASSPQGSGNTIYF	TGCGCCAGCAGCCCCCAGGGCTCTGGAAACACCATATATTTT
15	.	TRBV19	TRBJ1-1	many	CASSMTPAEATEAFF	TGTGCCAGTAGTATGACACCGGCGGAGGCCACTGAAGCTTTCTTT
20	TRBD1	TRBV5-4	TRBJ1-4	.	CASSLATNSFAGGTNEKLFF	TGTGCCAGCAGCTTGGCCACGAACTCCTTCGCAGGGGGTACTAATGAAAAACTGTTTTTT
14	.	TRBV5-6	TRBJ1-6	.	CASSLEQGNSPLHF	TGTGCCAGCAGCTTGGAGCAGGGTAATTCACCCCTCCACTTT
17	TRBD1	TRBV10-2	TRBJ1-5	.	CASSGLTGTGTNQPQHF	TGCGCCAGCAGTGGCTTAACCGGGACAGGGACCAATCAGCCCCAGCATTTT
15	.	TRBV7-6	TRBJ1-4	.	CASSLETPGGEKLFF	TGTGCCAGCAGCTTAGAAACCCCGGGAGGTGAAAAACTGTTTTTT
15	.	TRBV15	TRBJ2-5	.	CATSRGSAQGETQYF	TGTGCCACCAGCAGAGGCTCCGCCCAGGGCGAGACCCAGTACTTC
13	TRBD1	TRBV5-1	TRBJ1-6	.	CASKGAENSPLHF	TGCGCCAGCAAGGGGGCAGAGAATTCACCCCTCCACTTT
14	.	TRBV6-1	TRBJ1-2	.	CASSERGGVGGYTF	TGTGCCAGCAGTGAAAGGGGAGGGGTAGGTGGCTACACCTTC
17	.	TRBV6-2/TRBV6-3	TRBJ2-1	.	CASSYSPGSSSYNEQFF	TGTGCCAGCAGTTACTCGCCGGGGTCTAGCTCCTACAATGAGCAGTTCTTC
16	TRBD2	TRBV7-8	TRBJ2-5	.	CASSLTSGRAPETQYF	TGTGCCAGCAGCCTGACTAGCGGGAGGGCCCCGGAGACCCAGTACTTC